This TCR beta chain was sequenced during a study of cytomegalovirus exposure and HLA in healthy donors. Study-wide points: Upon later analysis, HLA-associated TCR beta chains proved more clonally expanded than other, equally common chains.

Remarks on this clone: Antigen: not known.

The PCR had 60 Vbeta and 13 Jbeta primers. The assay was immunoSEQ multiplex PCR, and TCRdb's table has in-frame clones only and misses some. Of 85,000 to 110,000 clones in the sample, 60% to 80% were seen once. This CDR3 has 16 residues. The V segment lost 3 bases and the J segment 9 bases; nucleotides outside the gene matches: 7. Germline V gene data show CDR1 as MGHDK and CDR2 as SYGVNS. The sequencing sample was made of PBMCs. This chain uses TRBV25-1 with TRBJ2-1; 14 nucleotides match TRBD2. The sequence came from a middle-aged man in good health and CMV-seropositive. This CDR3 reads CASSDGTSGSGSEQFF. DNA for the CDR3: TGTGCCAGCAGTGACGGGACTAGCGGGAGTGGAAGTGAGCAGTTCTTC.